In its sample, the clone carrying this T cell receptor (beta chain) was seen a few times. Its specificity is not known. V lost 4 bases, J lost 5 bases, and 8 bases lay in between. The CDR3 spans 12 residues. Germline V gene sequence: CDR1 MNHEY, CDR2 SVGEGT. Time point denoted: healthy volunteer bleed at 6 weeks. RNA extraction used unfractionated whole blood as the source of total RNA. The data are from a study of human T cells and chemical hapten exposure. Study as a whole: Slight volume differences across pooled libraries mainly accounted for varying per-sample TCR yields.

Unique molecular identifiers were attached to individual cDNA molecules during library preparation. From the RACE reads, TCRdb called clonotypes with MiXCR, one entry per CDR3 protein. The sample has about 34,000 distinct CDR3 sequences, approximately 5% seen once. Study outcomes and limitations: No alteration of TCRs above 1 in 1000 frequency was seen with DPC sensitization.

Sequencing input: whole blood. This chain uses TRBV6-2 or TRBV6-3 with TRBJ1-1; unclear D gene. This TCR came from a human donor in good health. Some clones in this sample may be carry-over from other donors' samples. The CDR3 loop reads CASSSKRTEAFF. The CDR3 coding sequence is TGTGCCAGCAGTTCCAAGAGGACTGAAGCTTTCTTT.